These 24 T cell receptor beta chains were sequenced from one sample in a study of regulatory T cells in long-lasting Graves disease. Sample time point: persistent/refractory GD, antithyroid drugs over 5 years with positive TRAb. From RNA extracted from PBMCs, the TCR library was made. CDR3 regions were amplified by Arm-PCR using iRepertoire HTBI primers to build TCR beta libraries. One entry per CDR3 protein results from TCRdb running MiXCR on the multiplex PCR reads. The profile covers roughly 360,000 distinct CDR3 sequences, with roughly 23% appearing a single time and approximately 30% taken by the ten largest. Sequencing used peripheral blood mononuclear cells (PBMCs), obtained when the disease was refractory, from a patient treated with antithyroid drugs. The receptors here all came from a woman in her forties with Graves disease.

In regard to this clonotype: Being one base from a much bigger clone, this may be a read error. The CDR3 loop reads CACSFSTAQETQYF. The CDR3 DNA follows: TGTGCCTGCAGCTTTTCCACGGCCCAAGAGACCCAGTACTTC. The chain joins TRBV7-6 to TRBJ2-5; D unresolved. This CDR3 spans 14 amino acids. Germline CDR1 and CDR2: SGHVS and FNYEAQ.

The rearrangement uses TRBV24-1 and TRBJ1-1; D is perhaps TRBD1 (5 bases). Trimming stripped 1 base from V and 4 bases from J, with 6 bases between. This CDR3 comprises 13 residues. Per germline, CDR1 KGHDR and CDR2 SFDVKD. CDR3 loop: CATSDFGGTEAFF. DNA for the CDR3: TGTGCCACCAGTGATTTTGGGGGCACTGAAGCTTTCTTT.

This clonotype was seen ten or more times. The chain has TRBV2 and TRBJ2-2; D is ambiguous. CDR1 and CDR2 from the germline V gene are SNHLY and FYNNEI. CDR3 length: 17 residues. V lost 6 bases, J lost 2 bases, and 19 bases lay in between. The CDR3 nucleotides are TGTGCCAGCAGCAGCTTTTCTGGGATATACAACACCGGGGAGCTGTTTTTT. Amino acids: CASSSFSGIYNTGELFF.

The table lists this clonotype with many counts. This sequence joins TRBV20-1 and TRBJ1-2, with D unresolved. This CDR3 region has 12 residues. Germline V gene sequence: CDR1 DFQATT, CDR2 SNEGSKA (reference sequence). The V end lost 2 bases, the J end lost 2 bases, and 6 bases lay between the germline ends. Here the CDR3 reads CSARTDNYGYTF. In DNA form, the CDR3 reads TGCAGTGCTAGAACAGACAACTATGGCTACACCTTC.

The chain joins TRBV27 to TRBJ2-7, with TRBD1 identical over 7 bases. Trimming removed 5 bases from V and 0 bases from J; junction bases left unmatched: 7. Germline values: CDR1 MNHEY, CDR2 SMNVEV (reference sequence). The CDR3 contains 15 residues. The CDR3 sequence: CASSGRDRISYEQYF. The CDR3 DNA reads TGTGCCAGCAGTGGAAGGGACAGAATCTCCTACGAGCAGTACTTC.

The V and J genes are TRBV20-1 and TRBJ2-2, with 8 bases matching TRBD1. Losses at the gene ends were 6 bases for V and 4 bases for J; bases not matched to a gene: 4. The CDR3 sequence is 13 residues long. CDR1 DFQATT and CDR2 SNEGSKA come from the germline V gene (reference sequence). The CDR3 region has the DNA TGCAGTGCGTCGACAGGGGCCACCGGGGAGCTGTTTTTT. It yields the protein CSASTGATGELFF.

The chain couples TRBV28 to TRBJ2-7; D may be TRBD2 (6 bases). The V and J ends lost 9 bases and 7 bases respectively, with 22 bases between them. The germline V gene encodes CDR1 MDHEN and CDR2 SYDVKM. The CDR3 contains 14 residues. As DNA, the CDR3 is TGTGCCAGTGGCATGTGGGAGGTTCCCCTGGAGCAGTACTTC. This codes for CASGMWEVPLEQYF.

Ten or more counts support this clonotype. This chain joins TRBV20-1 and TRBJ2-7, with D perhaps matching TRBD2 (6 bases). Trimming shortened V by 0 bases and J by 7 bases, and 22 bases separated the two germline ends. CDR3 length: 16 amino acids. Germline assignment: CDR1 DFQATT and CDR2 SNEGSKA (reference sequence). CDR3 residues: CSAREEDYVRTGEQYF. CDR3 DNA sequence: TGCAGTGCTAGAGAGGAGGACTACGTTAGGACGGGGGAGCAGTACTTC.

This clonotype was detected ten times or more. A junction boundary mismatches the germline segment, possibly from a read error. This chain joins TRBV5-1 and TRBJ1-1, with no clear D. This CDR3 region has 13 residues. CDR1 and CDR2 from the germline V gene are SGHRS and YFSETQ. The CDR3 nucleotides are TGTGCCAGCAGTTTCGCAGGGAACACTGAAGCTTTCTTT. The encoded protein is CASSFAGNTEAFF.

This clonotype was detected only a few times. J is TRBJ2-2 and V is TRBV5-1; no firm D call. Per germline, CDR1 SGHRS and CDR2 YFSETQ. Deletions cut 4 bases from V and 0 bases from J, with 10 bases between. The length of the CDR3 is 15 residues. Here the CDR3 DNA reads TGCGCCAGCAGCGTGCTCGACGCGAACACCGGGGAGCTGTTTTTT. Translating gives CASSVLDANTGELFF. Filled out from reference TRBV5-1 and TRBJ2-2, the complete variable domain reads KAGVTQTPRYLIKTRGQQVTLSCSPISGHRSVSWYQQTPGQGLQFLFEYFSETQRNKGNFPGRFSGRQFSNSRSEMNVSTLELGDSALYLCASSVLDANTGELFFGEGSRLTVL.

This clonotype appeared many times. The chain is built from TRBV7-2 and TRBJ1-5, with TRBD1 identical over 7 bases. Unmatched junction bases numbered 4, after V lost 5 bases and J lost 3 bases. This CDR3 has 14 residues. The V gene's germline CDR1 is SGHTA and CDR2 FQGNSA. The CDR3 spells CASSQTGFNQPQHF. The CDR3 DNA sequence: TGTGCCAGCAGCCAGACAGGGTTCAATCAGCCCCAGCATTTT.

In this sample, this clonotype turned up a few times. The chain links TRBV5-5 to TRBJ2-7, with D perhaps matching TRBD2 (5 bases). Between the trimmed V and J ends, which lost 4 bases and 4 bases, there was a span of 15 bases. The CDR3 is 14 residues long. Germline loops: CDR1 SGHKS, CDR2 YYEKEE (reference sequence). CDR3 sequence (DNA): TGTGCCAGCAGCCCGGAGGCGGATAGGTACGAGCAGTACTTC. Translating gives CASSPEADRYEQYF.

There are many counts of this clonotype. The CDR3 bases are TGTGCCAGCAGTGAACAGGGAAACACCATATATTTT. Protein product: CASSEQGNTIYF. This chain joins TRBV2 and TRBJ1-3, with no clear D. V lost 2 bases to trimming and J lost 4 bases, with 3 bases between them. Germline assignment: CDR1 SNHLY and CDR2 FYNNEI. This CDR3 is 12 amino acids long.

A few counts support this clonotype. This rearrangement joins TRBV6-2 or TRBV6-3 to TRBJ2-7, with D maybe TRBD1 (5 bases). With 4 bases removed from V and 6 bases from J, the gap between germline ends came to 13 bases. Germline V lookup: CDR1 MNHEY, CDR2 SVGEGT. This CDR3 spans 13 amino acids. The CDR3 sequence is CASSSMGPTEQYF. As DNA, the CDR3 is TGTGCCAGCAGTTCTATGGGGCCAACCGAGCAGTACTTC.

The genes are TRBV6-1 and TRBJ2-7, with D perhaps TRBD1 (6 bases). Per the germline V gene, CDR1 is MNHNS and CDR2 is SASEGT. Trimming took off 0 bases at V and 4 bases at J, with 13 bases between the two ends. This CDR3 spans 15 amino acids. The CDR3 DNA reads TGTGCCAGCAGTGAAGCTTACCAGGGGATTTACGAGCAGTACTTC. Protein: CASSEAYQGIYEQYF.

There are many counts of this clonotype. This chain joins TRBV12-3 or TRBV12-4 and TRBJ1-1; perhaps TRBD1 as D (5 bases). Trimming cost V 5 bases and J 5 bases, with 12 bases left between them. This CDR3 is 13 amino acids long. The CDR3 loop reads CASSPGIVTEAFF. Written as DNA, the CDR3 is TGTGCCAGCAGTCCAGGGATCGTGACTGAAGCTTTCTTT.

This clonotype was picked up a small number of times. The chain carries TRBV14 and TRBJ1-1; D unclear. CDR1 SGHDN and CDR2 FVKESK come from the germline V gene. The CDR3 is 18 residues long. V dropped 5 bases and J dropped 0 bases, with 22 bases sitting between them. The CDR3 spells CASSFAYDRVSMNTEAFF. The CDR3 coding sequence is TGTGCCAGCAGCTTCGCTTACGACCGGGTCTCGATGAACACTGAAGCTTTCTTT.

The table lists this clonotype with a few counts. The gene calls are TRBV28 and TRBJ1-5; TRBD1 matches at 9 bases. J lost 3 bases, V lost 2 bases, and 5 bases had no gene match. CDR1 is MDHEN, CDR2 SYDVKM, per germline. This CDR3 contains 16 residues. The DNA of the CDR3 is TGTGCCAGCAGTTTACCGGACAGGGGTCTCAATCAGCCCCAGCATTTT. Its protein product is CASSLPDRGLNQPQHF.

As concerns this clonotype: A read error may produce the germline difference seen at one junction end. The chain has TRBV5-1 and TRBJ1-1; a weak D match, TRBD1 (6 bases). The CDR3 is made up of 18 amino acids. Germline V gene data show CDR1 as SGHRS and CDR2 as YFSETQ. The CDR3 DNA follows: TGCGCCAGCAGCTTGGTATTTTTTGGGGAACACTGGGACACTGAAGTTTTCTTT. Translation: CASSLVFFGEHWDTEVFF. The full variable domain, in which reference TRBV5-1 and TRBJ1-1 provide the parts outside the CDR3, is KAGVTQTPRYLIKTRGQQVTLSCSPISGHRSVSWYQQTPGQGLQFLFEYFSETQRNKGNFPGRFSGRQFSNSRSEMNVSTLELGDSALYLCASSLVFFGEHWDTEVFFGQGTRLTVV.

In its sample, this clonotype was seen a few times. The chain joins TRBV7-9 to TRBJ1-5; D gene unclear. The germline V gene encodes CDR1 SEHNR and CDR2 FQNEAQ (reference sequence). V was clipped by 5 bases and J by 3 bases, with 5 bases between them. The CDR3 consists of 12 residues. Here the CDR3 DNA reads TGTGCCAGCAGCGTCGACAATCAGCCCCAGCATTTT. Residues: CASSVDNQPQHF.

Many counts were recorded for this clonotype. The chain combines TRBV2 with TRBJ2-5, with D hard to call. This CDR3 is built from 13 residues. V lost 4 bases and J lost 6, with 12 bases in between. Per the germline V gene, CDR1 is SNHLY and CDR2 is FYNNEI. The CDR3 sequence is CASSGDGLKTQYF. The CDR3 DNA is TGTGCCAGCAGTGGGGATGGCCTGAAGACCCAGTACTTC.

This rearrangement joins TRBV11-2 to TRBJ2-1, with a tentative D call TRBD1 (6 bases). The V end was cut by 3 bases, the J end by 9 bases, with 15 bases between. The germline V gene encodes CDR1 SGHAT and CDR2 FQNNGV. The CDR3 loop spans 14 amino acids. The CDR3 DNA reads as TGTGCCAGCAGCTTGGACAGATCGTTCGGTGAGCAGTTCTTC. It codes for CASSLDRSFGEQFF.

The sample holds many counts of this clonotype. The chain combines TRBV12-3 or TRBV12-4 with TRBJ2-2; 13 bases line up with TRBD2. Losses at the gene ends were 10 bases for V and 5 bases for J; bases not matched to a gene: 10. The CDR3 spans 16 residues. The chain's CDR3 is CATSPGLAGSTGELFF. The CDR3 bases are TGTGCCACCAGCCCGGGACTAGCGGGATCAACCGGGGAGCTGTTTTTT.

This clonotype was observed many times. This CDR3 reads CASSLTSTQETQYF. In DNA, the CDR3 is TGCGCCAGCAGCTTGACCTCAACTCAAGAGACCCAGTACTTC. V usage is TRBV5-1 and J usage is TRBJ2-5; D is ambiguous. The CDR3 spans 14 residues. The V gene lost 1 base and the J gene lost 2 bases, with 9 bases spanning the gap. Germline V CDR1 and CDR2: SGHRS, YFSETQ.